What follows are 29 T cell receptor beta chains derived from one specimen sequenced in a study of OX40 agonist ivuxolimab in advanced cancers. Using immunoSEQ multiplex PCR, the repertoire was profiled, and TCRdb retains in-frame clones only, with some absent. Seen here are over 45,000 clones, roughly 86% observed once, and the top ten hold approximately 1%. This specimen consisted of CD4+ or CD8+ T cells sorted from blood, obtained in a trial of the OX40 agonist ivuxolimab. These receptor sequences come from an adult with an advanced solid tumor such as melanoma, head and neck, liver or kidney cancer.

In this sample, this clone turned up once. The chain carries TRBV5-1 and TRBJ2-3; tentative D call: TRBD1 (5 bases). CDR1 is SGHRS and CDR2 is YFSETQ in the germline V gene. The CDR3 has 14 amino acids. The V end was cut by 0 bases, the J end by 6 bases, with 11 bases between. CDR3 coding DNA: TGCGCCAGCAGCTTGGGTAGGGGCTTGGATACGCAGTATTTT. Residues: CASSLGRGLDTQYF. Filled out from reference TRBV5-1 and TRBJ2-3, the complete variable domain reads KAGVTQTPRYLIKTRGQQVTLSCSPISGHRSVSWYQQTPGQGLQFLFEYFSETQRNKGNFPGRFSGRQFSNSRSEMNVSTLELGDSALYLCASSLGRGLDTQYFGPGTRLTVL.

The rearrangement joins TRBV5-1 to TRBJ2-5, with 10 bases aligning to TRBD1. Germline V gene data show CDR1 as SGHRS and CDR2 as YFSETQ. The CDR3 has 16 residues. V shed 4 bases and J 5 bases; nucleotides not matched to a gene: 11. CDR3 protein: CASSPRGQGRVETQYF. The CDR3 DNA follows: TGCGCCAGCAGCCCTAGGGGACAGGGGAGAGTGGAGACCCAGTACTTC.

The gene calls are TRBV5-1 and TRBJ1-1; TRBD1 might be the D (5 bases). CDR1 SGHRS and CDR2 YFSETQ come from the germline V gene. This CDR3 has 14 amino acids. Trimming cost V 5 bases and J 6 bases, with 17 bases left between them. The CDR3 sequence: CASRGGGSTPEAFF. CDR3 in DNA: TGCGCCAGCAGGGGTGGGGGGAGTACCCCTGAAGCTTTCTTT.

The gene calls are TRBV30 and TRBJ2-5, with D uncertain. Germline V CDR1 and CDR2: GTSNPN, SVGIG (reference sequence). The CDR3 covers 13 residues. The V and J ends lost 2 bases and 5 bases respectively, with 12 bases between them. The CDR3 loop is CAWSHGVGETQYF. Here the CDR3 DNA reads TGTGCCTGGAGTCATGGGGTTGGGGAGACCCAGTACTTC.

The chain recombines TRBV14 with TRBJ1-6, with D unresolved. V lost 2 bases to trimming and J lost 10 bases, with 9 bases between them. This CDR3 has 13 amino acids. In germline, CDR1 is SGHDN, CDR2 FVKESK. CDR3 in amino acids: CASSQLGRSPLHF. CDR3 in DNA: TGTGCCAGCAGCCAATTGGGTCGGTCACCCCTCCACTTT.

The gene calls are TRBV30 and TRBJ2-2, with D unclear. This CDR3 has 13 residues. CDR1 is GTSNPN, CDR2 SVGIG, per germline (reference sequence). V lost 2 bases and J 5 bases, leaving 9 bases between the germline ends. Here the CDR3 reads CAWSSRRTGELFF. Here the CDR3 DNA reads TGTGCCTGGAGTAGCCGGCGTACCGGGGAGCTGTTTTTT.

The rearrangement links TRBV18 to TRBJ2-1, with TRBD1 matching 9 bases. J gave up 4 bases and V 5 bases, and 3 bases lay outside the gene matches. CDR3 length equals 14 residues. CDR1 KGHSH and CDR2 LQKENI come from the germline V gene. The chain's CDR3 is CASSAGTGYNEQFF. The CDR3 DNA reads TGTGCCAGCTCAGCCGGGACAGGGTACAATGAGCAGTTCTTC.

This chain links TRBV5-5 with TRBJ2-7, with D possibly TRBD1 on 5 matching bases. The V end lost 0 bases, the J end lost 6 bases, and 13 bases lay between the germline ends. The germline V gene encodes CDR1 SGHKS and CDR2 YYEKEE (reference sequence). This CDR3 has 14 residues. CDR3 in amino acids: CASSLVGALGEQYF. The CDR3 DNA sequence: TGTGCCAGCAGCTTGGTTGGGGCGCTTGGCGAGCAGTACTTC.

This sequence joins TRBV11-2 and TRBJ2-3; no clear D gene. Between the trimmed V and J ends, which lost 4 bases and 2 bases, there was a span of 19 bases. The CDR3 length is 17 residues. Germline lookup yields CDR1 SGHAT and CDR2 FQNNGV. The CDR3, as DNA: TGTGCCAGCAGCTCGGGTTCCCTTAGAGGCCACACAGATACGCAGTATTTT. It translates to CASSSGSLRGHTDTQYF. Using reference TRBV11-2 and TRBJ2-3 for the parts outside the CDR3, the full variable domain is EAGVAQSPRYKIIEKRQSVAFWCNPISGHATLYWYQQILGQGPKLLIQFQNNGVVDDSQLPKDRFSAERLKGVDSTLKIQPAKLEDSAVYLCASSSGSLRGHTDTQYFGPGTRLTVL.

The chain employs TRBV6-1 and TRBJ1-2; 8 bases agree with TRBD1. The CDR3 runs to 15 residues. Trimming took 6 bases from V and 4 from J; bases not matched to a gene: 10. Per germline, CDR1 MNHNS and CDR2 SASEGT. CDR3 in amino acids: CASSSSDRVVYGYTF. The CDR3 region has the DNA TGTGCCAGCAGCTCATCGGACAGGGTGGTCTATGGCTACACCTTC.

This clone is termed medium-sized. In DNA form, the CDR3 reads TGTGCCAGCTCACCCGAGGCGGGGACCGACAGGGGCTACACCTTC. This codes for CASSPEAGTDRGYTF. This rearrangement joins TRBV18 to TRBJ1-2, with D possibly matching TRBD1 (6 bases). Germline V CDR1 and CDR2: KGHSH, LQKENI. V was clipped by 3 bases and J by 8 bases, with 19 bases between them. The CDR3 is 15 amino acids.

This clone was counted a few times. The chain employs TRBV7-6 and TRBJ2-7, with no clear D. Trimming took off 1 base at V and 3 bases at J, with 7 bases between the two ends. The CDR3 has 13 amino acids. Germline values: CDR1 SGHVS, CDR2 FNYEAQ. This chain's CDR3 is CASSLGTFYEQYF. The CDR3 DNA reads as TGTGCCAGCAGCTTAGGGACGTTCTACGAGCAGTACTTC.

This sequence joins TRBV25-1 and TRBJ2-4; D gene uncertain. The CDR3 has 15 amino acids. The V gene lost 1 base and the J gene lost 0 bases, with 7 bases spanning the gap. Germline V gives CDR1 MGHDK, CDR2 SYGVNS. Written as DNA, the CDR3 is TGTGCCAGCAGTGAATCCACATTAGCCAAAAACATTCAGTACTTC. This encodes CASSESTLAKNIQYF.

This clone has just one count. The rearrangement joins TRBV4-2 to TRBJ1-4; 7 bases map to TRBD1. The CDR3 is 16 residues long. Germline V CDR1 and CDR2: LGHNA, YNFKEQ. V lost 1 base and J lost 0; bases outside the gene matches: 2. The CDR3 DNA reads TGTGCCAGCAGCCAAGTGCAGGGGGCAACTAATGAAAAACTGTTTTTT. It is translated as CASSQVQGATNEKLFF.

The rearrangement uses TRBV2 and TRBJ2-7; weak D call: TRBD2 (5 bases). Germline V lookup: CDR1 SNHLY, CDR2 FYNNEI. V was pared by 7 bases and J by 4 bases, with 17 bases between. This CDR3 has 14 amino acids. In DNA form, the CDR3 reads TGTGCCAGCACCCTGGTGGCACCGGGATACGAGCAGTACTTC. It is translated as CASTLVAPGYEQYF.

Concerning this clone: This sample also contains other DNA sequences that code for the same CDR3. CDR3 region: CASSLDDYEQYF. CDR3 nucleotides: TGCGCCAGCAGCTTGGACGACTACGAGCAGTACTTC. The chain joins TRBV5-1 to TRBJ2-7; D remains ambiguous. The CDR3 extends over 12 amino acids. CDR1 and CDR2 (germline): SGHRS, YFSETQ. Trimming shortened V by 0 bases and J by 3 bases, and 4 bases separated the two germline ends.

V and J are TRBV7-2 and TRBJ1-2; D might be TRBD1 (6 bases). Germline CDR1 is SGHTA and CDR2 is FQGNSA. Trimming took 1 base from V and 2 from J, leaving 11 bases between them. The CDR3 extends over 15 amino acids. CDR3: CASSLGSGANYGYTF. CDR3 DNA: TGTGCCAGCAGCTTAGGGTCAGGGGCGAACTATGGCTACACCTTC.

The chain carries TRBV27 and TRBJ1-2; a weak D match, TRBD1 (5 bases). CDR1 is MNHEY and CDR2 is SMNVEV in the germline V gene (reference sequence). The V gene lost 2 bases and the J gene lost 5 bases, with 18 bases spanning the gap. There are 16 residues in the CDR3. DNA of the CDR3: TGTGCCAGCAGTTTAGACGGGACTAACCTTTGGTATGGCTACACCTTC. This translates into CASSLDGTNLWYGYTF.

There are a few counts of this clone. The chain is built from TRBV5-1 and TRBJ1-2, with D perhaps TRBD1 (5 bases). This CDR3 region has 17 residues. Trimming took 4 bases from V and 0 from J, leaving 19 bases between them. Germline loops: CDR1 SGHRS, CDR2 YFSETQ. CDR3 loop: CASSKRPVDSSNYGYTF. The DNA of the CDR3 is TGCGCCAGCAGCAAACGACCGGTTGACAGCTCTAACTATGGCTACACCTTC.

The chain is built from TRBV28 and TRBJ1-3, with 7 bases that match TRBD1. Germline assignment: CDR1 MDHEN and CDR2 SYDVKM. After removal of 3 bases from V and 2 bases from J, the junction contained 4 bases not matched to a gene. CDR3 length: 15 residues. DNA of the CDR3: TGTGCCAGCAGTTTCCTGGACAGGCCTGGAAACACCATATATTTT. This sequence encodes CASSFLDRPGNTIYF. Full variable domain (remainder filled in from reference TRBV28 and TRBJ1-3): DVKVTQSSRYLVKRTGEKVFLECVQDMDHENMFWYRQDPGLGLRLIYFSYDVKMKEKGDIPEGYSVSREKKERFSLILESASTNQTSMYLCASSFLDRPGNTIYFGEGSWLTVV.

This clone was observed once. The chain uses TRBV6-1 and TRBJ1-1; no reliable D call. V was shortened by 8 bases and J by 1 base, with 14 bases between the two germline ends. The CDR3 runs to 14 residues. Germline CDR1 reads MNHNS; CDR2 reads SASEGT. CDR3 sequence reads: CASWSRLKNTEAFF. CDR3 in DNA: TGTGCCAGCTGGTCAAGGTTAAAGAACACTGAAGCTTTCTTT.

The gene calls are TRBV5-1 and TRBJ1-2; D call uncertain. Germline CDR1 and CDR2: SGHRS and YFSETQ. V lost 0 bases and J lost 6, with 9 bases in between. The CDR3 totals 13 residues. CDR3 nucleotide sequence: TGCGCCAGCAGCTTGGGGGCGTCGGATGGCTACACCTTC. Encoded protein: CASSLGASDGYTF.

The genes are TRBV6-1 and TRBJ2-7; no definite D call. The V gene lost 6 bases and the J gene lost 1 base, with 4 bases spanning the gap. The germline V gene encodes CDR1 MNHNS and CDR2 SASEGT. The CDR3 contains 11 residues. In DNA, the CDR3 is TGTGCCAGCAGCCGTTCCTACGAGCAGTACTTC. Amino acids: CASSRSYEQYF.

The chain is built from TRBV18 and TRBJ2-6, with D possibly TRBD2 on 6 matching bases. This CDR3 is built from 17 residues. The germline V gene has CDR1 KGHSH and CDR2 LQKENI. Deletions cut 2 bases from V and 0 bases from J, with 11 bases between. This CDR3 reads CASSPGMGGSGANVLTF. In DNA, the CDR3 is TGTGCCAGCTCACCAGGGATGGGGGGCTCTGGGGCCAACGTCCTGACTTTC. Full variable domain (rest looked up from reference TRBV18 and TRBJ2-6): NAGVMQNPRHLVRRRGQEARLRCSPMKGHSHVYWYRQLPEEGLKFMVYLQKENIIDESGMPKERFSAEFPKEGPSILRIQQVVRGDSAAYFCASSPGMGGSGANVLTFGAGSRLTVL.

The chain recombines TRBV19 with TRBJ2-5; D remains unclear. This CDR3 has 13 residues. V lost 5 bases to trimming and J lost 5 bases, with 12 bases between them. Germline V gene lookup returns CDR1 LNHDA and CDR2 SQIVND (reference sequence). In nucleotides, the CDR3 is TGTGCCAGTAGTGCCCACTACGGGGAGACCCAGTACTTC. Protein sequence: CASSAHYGETQYF.

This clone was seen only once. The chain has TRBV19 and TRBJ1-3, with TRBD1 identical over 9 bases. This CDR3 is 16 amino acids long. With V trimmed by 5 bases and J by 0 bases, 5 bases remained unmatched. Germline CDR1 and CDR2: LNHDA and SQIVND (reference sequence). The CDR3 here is CASSLQGAASGNTIYF. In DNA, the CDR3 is TGTGCCAGTAGTCTACAGGGGGCCGCCTCTGGAAACACCATATATTTT.

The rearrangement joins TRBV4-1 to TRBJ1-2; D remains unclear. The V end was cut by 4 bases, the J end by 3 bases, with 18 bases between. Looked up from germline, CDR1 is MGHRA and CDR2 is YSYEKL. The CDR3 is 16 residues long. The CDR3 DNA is TGCGCCAGCAGCCCCTCGTCTCCCGCCTCCTACTATGGCTACACCTTC. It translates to CASSPSSPASYYGYTF.

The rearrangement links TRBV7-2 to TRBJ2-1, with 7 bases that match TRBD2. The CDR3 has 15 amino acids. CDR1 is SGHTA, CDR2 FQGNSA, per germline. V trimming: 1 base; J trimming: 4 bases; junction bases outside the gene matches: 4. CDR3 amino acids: CASSLGTRFYNEQFF. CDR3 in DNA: TGTGCCAGCAGCTTAGGGACTAGGTTTTACAATGAGCAGTTCTTC.

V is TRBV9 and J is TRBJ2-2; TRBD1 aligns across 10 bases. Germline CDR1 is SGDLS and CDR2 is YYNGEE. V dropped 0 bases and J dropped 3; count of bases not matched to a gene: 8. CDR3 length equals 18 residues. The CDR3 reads CASSVAQDRGLDTGELFF. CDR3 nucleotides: TGTGCCAGCAGCGTAGCTCAGGACAGGGGGTTGGACACCGGGGAGCTGTTTTTT.